This is a list of T cell receptor beta chains from one sample in a study of cytomegalovirus exposure and HLA in healthy donors. Assay: immunoSEQ multiplex PCR; the TCRdb copy retains only in-frame clones and omits some. The data contain 85,000 to 100,000 clones, roughly 60% of them singletons. Material: PBMCs. These receptor sequences come from a human donor in good health. Each CDR3 is given with its conserved first and last residue. Each record gives: J gene, D gene, V gene, clone size, CDR3 protein, CDR3 DNA. A D gene is named only where the DNA matches it firmly. Expanded clones get a size class; other rows say once, few or many, or leave the size out.

j_call: TRBJ2-7; d_call: .; v_call: TRBV4-3; clone_size: once; cdr3_aa: CASSQAPSGILQYF; cdr3_nt: TGCGCCAGCAGCCAAGCCCCCTCCGGGATCCTGCAATACTTC
j_call: TRBJ1-3; d_call: .; v_call: TRBV25-1; clone_size: .; cdr3_aa: CASSAPRTPLSGNTIYF; cdr3_nt: TGTGCCAGCAGTGCCCCTAGGACACCACTCTCTGGAAACACCATATATTTT
j_call: TRBJ2-7; d_call: TRBD1; v_call: TRBV30; clone_size: once; cdr3_aa: CARGQGRSYEQYF; cdr3_nt: TGTGCCCGAGGACAGGGCCGGTCCTACGAGCAGTACTTC
j_call: TRBJ2-7; d_call: TRBD1; v_call: TRBV7-9; clone_size: .; cdr3_aa: CASSPSRDRDLLASYEQYF; cdr3_nt: TGTGCCAGCAGTCCAAGTCGGGACAGGGATCTATTAGCCTCCTACGAGCAGTACTTC
j_call: TRBJ2-5; d_call: .; v_call: TRBV19; clone_size: few; cdr3_aa: CATDGGTTRQETQYF; cdr3_nt: TGTGCCACCGACGGCGGGACCACCAGGCAAGAGACCCAGTACTTC
j_call: TRBJ1-2; d_call: TRBD1; v_call: TRBV5-4; clone_size: .; cdr3_aa: CASSLDGTGGVIYGYTF; cdr3_nt: TGTGCCAGCAGCTTGGACGGGACAGGGGGCGTTATCTATGGCTACACCTTC
j_call: TRBJ2-7; d_call: TRBD1; v_call: TRBV5-5; clone_size: .; cdr3_aa: CASSLTQGAGEQYF; cdr3_nt: TGTGCCAGCAGCCTAACACAGGGGGCAGGCGAGCAGTACTTC
j_call: TRBJ2-5; d_call: .; v_call: TRBV7-3; clone_size: .; cdr3_aa: CASSLSTWAPQYF; cdr3_nt: TGTGCCAGCAGCTTATCCACCTGGGCACCCCAGTACTTC
j_call: TRBJ2-5; d_call: TRBD2; v_call: TRBV5-4; clone_size: .; cdr3_aa: CASSSTGGTETQYF; cdr3_nt: TGTGCCAGCAGCTCGACGGGGGGGACTGAGACCCAGTACTTC
j_call: TRBJ2-1; d_call: .; v_call: TRBV5-1; clone_size: .; cdr3_aa: CASSLSSSPTYNEQFF; cdr3_nt: TGCGCCAGCAGCTTGTCTAGCAGTCCAACCTACAATGAGCAGTTCTTC
j_call: TRBJ1-1; d_call: .; v_call: TRBV4-1; clone_size: .; cdr3_aa: CASSHGVQTDEAFF; cdr3_nt: TGCGCCAGCAGCCATGGCGTTCAGACAGATGAAGCTTTCTTT
j_call: TRBJ1-2; d_call: TRBD1; v_call: TRBV6-1; clone_size: .; cdr3_aa: CASGYGTGLYGYTF; cdr3_nt: TGTGCCAGCGGGTATGGGACAGGGCTTTATGGCTACACCTTC